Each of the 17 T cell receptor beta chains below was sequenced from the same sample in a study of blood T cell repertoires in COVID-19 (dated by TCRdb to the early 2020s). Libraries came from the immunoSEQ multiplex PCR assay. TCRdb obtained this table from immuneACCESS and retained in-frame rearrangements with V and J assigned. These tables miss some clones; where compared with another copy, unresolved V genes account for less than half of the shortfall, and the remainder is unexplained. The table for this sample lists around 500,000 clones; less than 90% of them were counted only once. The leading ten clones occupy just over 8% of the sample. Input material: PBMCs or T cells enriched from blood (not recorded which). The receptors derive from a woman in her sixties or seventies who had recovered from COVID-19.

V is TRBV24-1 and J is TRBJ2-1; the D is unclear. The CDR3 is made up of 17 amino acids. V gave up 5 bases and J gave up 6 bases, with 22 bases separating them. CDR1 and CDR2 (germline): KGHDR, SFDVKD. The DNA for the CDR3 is TGTGCCACCAGTGGGCATGAGACAAATAAAATGCTCAATGAGCAGTTCTTC. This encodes CATSGHETNKMLNEQFF.

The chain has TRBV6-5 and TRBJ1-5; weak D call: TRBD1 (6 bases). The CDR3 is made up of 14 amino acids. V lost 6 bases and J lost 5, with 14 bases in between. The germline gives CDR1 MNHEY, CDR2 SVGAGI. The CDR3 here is CASSTTGVDQPQHF. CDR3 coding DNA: TGTGCCAGCAGCACGACAGGCGTTGATCAGCCCCAGCATTTT.

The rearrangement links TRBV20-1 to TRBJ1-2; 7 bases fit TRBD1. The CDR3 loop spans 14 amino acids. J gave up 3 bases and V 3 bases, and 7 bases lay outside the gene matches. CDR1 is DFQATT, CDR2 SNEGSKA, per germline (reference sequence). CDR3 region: CSASELGQYYGYTF. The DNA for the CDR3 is TGCAGTGCTAGTGAATTGGGACAGTACTATGGCTACACCTTC.

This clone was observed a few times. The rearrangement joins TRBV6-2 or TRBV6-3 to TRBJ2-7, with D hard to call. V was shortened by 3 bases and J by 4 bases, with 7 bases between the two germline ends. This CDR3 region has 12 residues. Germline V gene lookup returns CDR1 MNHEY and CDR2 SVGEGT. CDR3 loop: CASSYLRYEQYF. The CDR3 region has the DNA TGTGCCAGCAGTTATCTGAGGTACGAGCAGTACTTC.

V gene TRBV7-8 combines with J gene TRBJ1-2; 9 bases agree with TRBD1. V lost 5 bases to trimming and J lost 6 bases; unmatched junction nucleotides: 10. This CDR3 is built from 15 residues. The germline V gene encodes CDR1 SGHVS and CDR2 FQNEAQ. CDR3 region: CASSHGQGYLNGYTF. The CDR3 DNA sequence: TGTGCCAGCAGCCATGGACAGGGGTATCTCAATGGCTACACCTTC.

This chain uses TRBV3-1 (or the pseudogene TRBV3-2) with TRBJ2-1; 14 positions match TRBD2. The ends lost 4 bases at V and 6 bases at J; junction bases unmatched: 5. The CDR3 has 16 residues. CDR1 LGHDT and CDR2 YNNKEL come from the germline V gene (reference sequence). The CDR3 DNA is TGTGCCAGCAGCCTACCGGGACTAGCGGGGGTCAATGAGCAGTTCTTC. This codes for CASSLPGLAGVNEQFF.

The CDR3 DNA follows: TGCGCCAGCAGCTTCGGGGTTTACTTTAACACTGAAGCTTTCTTT. Translated: CASSFGVYFNTEAFF. The rearrangement links TRBV5-1 to TRBJ1-1; D is unresolved. CDR1 and CDR2 (germline): SGHRS, YFSETQ. Trimming left V 2 bases short and J 2 bases short, with 13 bases between. The CDR3 runs 15 residues.

For the CDR3, the DNA is TGCGCCAGCACCCTAAGGGGGGGTGGCACAGATACGCAGTATTTT. Translation: CASTLRGGGTDTQYF. This chain connects TRBV4-1 to TRBJ2-3; a weak D match, TRBD2 (7 bases). With 7 bases removed from V and 1 base from J, the gap between germline ends came to 15 bases. CDR1 and CDR2 (germline): MGHRA, YSYEKL. This CDR3 spans 15 amino acids.

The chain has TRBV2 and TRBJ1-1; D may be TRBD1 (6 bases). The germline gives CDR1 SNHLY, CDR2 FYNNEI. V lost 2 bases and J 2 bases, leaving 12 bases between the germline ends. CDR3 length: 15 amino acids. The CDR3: CASSEKGGGNTEAFF. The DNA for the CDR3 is TGTGCCAGCAGTGAAAAGGGAGGGGGTAACACTGAAGCTTTCTTT.

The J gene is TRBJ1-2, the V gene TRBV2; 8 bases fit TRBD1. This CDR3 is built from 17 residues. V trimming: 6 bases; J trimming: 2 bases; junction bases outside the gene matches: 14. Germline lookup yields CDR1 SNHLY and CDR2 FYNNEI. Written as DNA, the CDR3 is TGTGCCAGCAGAGCGGACAGGGTTAATATAGGGAACTATGGCTACACCTTC. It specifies CASRADRVNIGNYGYTF.

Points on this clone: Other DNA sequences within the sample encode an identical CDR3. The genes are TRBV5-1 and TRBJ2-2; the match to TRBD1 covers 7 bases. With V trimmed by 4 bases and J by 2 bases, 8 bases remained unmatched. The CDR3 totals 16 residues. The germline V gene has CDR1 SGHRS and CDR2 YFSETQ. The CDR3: CASSVPGTANTGELFF. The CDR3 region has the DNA TGCGCCAGCAGCGTTCCCGGGACAGCCAACACCGGGGAGCTGTTTTTT.

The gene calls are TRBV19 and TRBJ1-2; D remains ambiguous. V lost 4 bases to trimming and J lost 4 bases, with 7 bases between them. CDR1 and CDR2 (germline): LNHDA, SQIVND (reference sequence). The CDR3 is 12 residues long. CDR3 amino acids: CASSRALYGYTF. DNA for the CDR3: TGTGCCAGTAGTAGGGCCCTCTATGGCTACACCTTC. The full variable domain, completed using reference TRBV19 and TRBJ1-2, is DGGITQSPKYLFRKEGQNVTLSCEQNLNHDAMYWYRQDPGQGLRLIYYSQIVNDFQKGDIAEGYSVSREKKESFPLTVTSAQKNPTAFYLCASSRALYGYTFGSGTRLTVV.

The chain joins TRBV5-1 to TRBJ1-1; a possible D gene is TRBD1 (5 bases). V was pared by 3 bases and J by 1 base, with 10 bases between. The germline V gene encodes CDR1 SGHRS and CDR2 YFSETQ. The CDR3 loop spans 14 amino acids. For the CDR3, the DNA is TGCGCCAGCAGCTCTACAGGCACGAACACTGAAGCTTTCTTT. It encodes CASSSTGTNTEAFF.

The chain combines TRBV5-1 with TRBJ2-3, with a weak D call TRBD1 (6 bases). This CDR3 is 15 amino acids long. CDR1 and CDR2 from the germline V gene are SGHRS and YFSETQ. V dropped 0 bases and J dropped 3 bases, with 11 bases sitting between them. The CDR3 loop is CASSLDRVGTDTQYF. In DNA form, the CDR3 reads TGCGCCAGCAGCTTGGACAGGGTGGGGACAGATACGCAGTATTTT.

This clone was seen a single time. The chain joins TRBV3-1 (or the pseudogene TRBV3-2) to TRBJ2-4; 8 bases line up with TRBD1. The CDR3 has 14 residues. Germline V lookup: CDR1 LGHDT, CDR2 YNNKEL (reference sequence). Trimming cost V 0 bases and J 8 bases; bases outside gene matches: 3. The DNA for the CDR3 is TGTGCCAGCAGCCAAGAGACAGGGGCCTACATTCAGTACTTC. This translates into CASSQETGAYIQYF.

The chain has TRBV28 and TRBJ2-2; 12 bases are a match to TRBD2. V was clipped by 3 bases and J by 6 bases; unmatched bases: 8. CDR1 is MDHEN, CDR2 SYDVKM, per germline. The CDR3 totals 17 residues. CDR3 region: CASSFLLPSGGAGELFF. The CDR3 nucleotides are TGTGCCAGCAGTTTCTTACTCCCTAGCGGGGGGGCCGGGGAGCTGTTTTTT.

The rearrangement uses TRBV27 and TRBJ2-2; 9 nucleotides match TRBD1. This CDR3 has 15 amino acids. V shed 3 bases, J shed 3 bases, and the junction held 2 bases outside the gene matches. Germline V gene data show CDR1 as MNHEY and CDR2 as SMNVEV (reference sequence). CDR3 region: CASSFGDRDTGELFF. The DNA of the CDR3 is TGTGCCAGCAGTTTCGGGGACAGGGACACCGGGGAGCTGTTTTTT.